These 19 T cell receptor beta chains originate from one sample sequenced in a study of technical replicates of blood from a handful of donors. The repertoire was sequenced with immunoSEQ multiplex PCR; TCRdb's copy has only in-frame clones and lacks some. Found here are tens of thousands of clones, around 87% of them singletons; the top ten hold over 4%. The specimen was PBMCs. Receptors originate from a human donor in good health. Some clones in this sample may be carry-over from other donors' samples.

The J gene is TRBJ2-7, the V gene TRBV5-6; the match to TRBD1 covers 7 bases. There are 14 residues in the CDR3. In germline, CDR1 is SGHDT, CDR2 YYEEEE. V lost 7 bases, J lost 4 bases, and 11 bases stayed unmatched. As DNA, the CDR3 is TGTGCCAGCCGGTTGGGGACAGAATTATACGAGCAGTACTTC. It is translated as CASRLGTELYEQYF.

The gene calls are TRBV4-3 and TRBJ1-2; TRBD1 aligns across 7 bases. Trimming cost V 0 bases and J 2 bases; bases outside gene matches: 3. The CDR3 spans 15 residues. CDR1 and CDR2 (germline): LGHNA, YSLEER. The CDR3 spells CASSQEETGNYGYTF. Here the CDR3 DNA reads TGCGCCAGCAGCCAAGAGGAGACAGGGAACTATGGCTACACCTTC.

J is TRBJ2-1 and V is TRBV28, with D perhaps matching TRBD2 (5 bases). Trimming removed 3 bases from V and 9 bases from J, with 15 bases in between. The CDR3 runs 14 residues. Germline V gene data show CDR1 as MDHEN and CDR2 as SYDVKM. Here the CDR3 reads CASSFVQLEGEQFF. In DNA, the CDR3 is TGTGCCAGCAGTTTTGTCCAGCTAGAGGGTGAGCAGTTCTTC.

The chain combines TRBV5-1 with TRBJ1-2; 9 nucleotides align to TRBD1. Germline CDR1 SGHRS, CDR2 YFSETQ. J gave up 4 bases and V 4 bases, and 5 bases lay outside the gene matches. The CDR3 has 14 amino acids. Here the CDR3 reads CASSPGQGTYGYTF. In DNA form, the CDR3 reads TGCGCCAGCAGCCCGGGACAGGGAACCTATGGCTACACCTTC.

The J gene is TRBJ1-6, the V gene TRBV6-1; D remains unclear. CDR1 is MNHNS, CDR2 SASEGT, per germline. Trimming stripped 6 bases from V and 10 bases from J, with 10 bases between. The CDR3 covers 12 residues. The CDR3 nucleotides read TGTGCCAGCAGGGAGAGGAACTCACCCCTCCACTTT. Protein: CASRERNSPLHF.

The genes are TRBV5-4 and TRBJ2-2, with 9 bases fitting TRBD2. Germline V gene sequence: CDR1 SGHNT, CDR2 YYREEE (reference sequence). Trimming took 4 bases from V and 5 from J; bases not matched to a gene: 9. The CDR3 is 16 residues long. CDR3 nucleotide sequence: TGTGCCAGCAGCCTGGGTGCGGGAGGGCGAACCGGGGAGCTGTTTTTT. As protein: CASSLGAGGRTGELFF.

The V call is TRBV7-3, the J call TRBJ2-3, with 9 bases fitting TRBD2. The V gene end was trimmed by 5 bases and the J gene end by 0 bases; junction bases not matched to a gene: 6. This CDR3 region has 16 residues. Germline V gene lookup returns CDR1 SGHTA and CDR2 FQGTGA. Here the CDR3 reads CASSRGTSPSTDTQYF. Here the CDR3 DNA reads TGTGCCAGCAGCCGAGGGACTAGCCCTAGCACAGATACGCAGTATTTT. Supplemented by reference TRBV7-3 and TRBJ2-3, the full variable domain reads GAGVSQTPSNKVTEKGKYVELRCDPISGHTALYWYRQSLGQGPEFLIYFQGTGAADDSGLPNDRFFAVRPEGSVSTLKIQRTERGDSAVYLCASSRGTSPSTDTQYFGPGTRLTVL.

The chain carries TRBV7-8 and TRBJ2-2; D is uncertain. CDR1 and CDR2 (germline): SGHVS, FQNEAQ. V lost 0 bases, J lost 0 bases, and 17 bases lay in between. The CDR3 has 19 residues. The CDR3 sequence is CASSLAHSLGISNTGELFF. CDR3 bases: TGTGCCAGCAGCTTAGCGCATAGTTTGGGCATTTCGAACACCGGGGAGCTGTTTTTT.

The rearrangement links TRBV7-8 to TRBJ2-3; a weak D match, TRBD2 (7 bases). CDR1 and CDR2 (germline): SGHVS, FQNEAQ. The CDR3 runs to 17 residues. V was cut by 5 bases and J by 4 bases, with 22 bases left in between. This CDR3 reads CASSNRGLGGGSDTQYF. Written as DNA, the CDR3 is TGTGCCAGCAGCAATCGGGGGTTAGGGGGGGGCTCAGATACGCAGTATTTT.

This clone appeared a single time. The rearrangement joins TRBV7-2 to TRBJ1-2; 12 bases line up with TRBD1. Trimming took 1 base from V and 7 from J; bases not matched to a gene: 4. CDR1 is SGHTA and CDR2 is FQGNSA in the germline V gene. The CDR3 runs 15 residues. CDR3 sequence: CASSLVGTGGGGYTF. The CDR3 DNA reads as TGTGCCAGCAGCTTAGTGGGGACAGGGGGCGGTGGCTACACCTTC.

In its sample, this clone was seen a few times. V usage is TRBV19 and J usage is TRBJ1-2; D is undetermined. The CDR3 length is 15 residues. Trimming took off 0 bases at V and 5 bases at J, with 13 bases between the two ends. Germline V lookup: CDR1 LNHDA, CDR2 SQIVND (reference sequence). The CDR3 is CASSIEPTSLYGYTF. As DNA, the CDR3 is TGTGCCAGTAGTATAGAGCCTACCTCACTATATGGCTACACCTTC.

The chain employs TRBV5-6 and TRBJ2-1, with 9 positions matching TRBD1. The V gene end was trimmed by 4 bases and the J gene end by 6 bases; junction bases not matched to a gene: 17. Germline CDR1 and CDR2: SGHDT and YYEEEE. This CDR3 spans 18 amino acids. The CDR3 sequence: CASSDRLFWDRERNEQFF. DNA of the CDR3: TGTGCCAGCAGCGACCGCCTGTTTTGGGACAGGGAACGCAATGAGCAGTTCTTC.

This chain links TRBV7-2 with TRBJ2-7, with D possibly matching TRBD1 (5 bases). The V end was cut by 8 bases, the J end by 2 bases, with 16 bases between. CDR3 length equals 14 residues. Looked up from germline, CDR1 is SGHTA and CDR2 is FQGNSA. The CDR3 region is CASGQGSHTYEQYF. For the CDR3, the DNA is TGTGCCAGCGGACAAGGCAGCCACACCTACGAGCAGTACTTC.

The V gene is TRBV6-5, the J gene TRBJ1-2, with a weak D call TRBD1 (6 bases). Germline assignment: CDR1 MNHEY and CDR2 SVGAGI. Trimming stripped 2 bases from V and 2 bases from J, with 12 bases between. This CDR3 has 15 residues. The CDR3 reads CASSYTGQKNYGYTF. CDR3 nucleotide sequence: TGTGCCAGCAGTTACACCGGACAGAAAAACTATGGCTACACCTTC.

The chain carries TRBV7-2 and TRBJ2-7, with 11 bases aligning to TRBD2. The CDR3 consists of 15 residues. Germline trimming cut 1 base from V and 2 bases from J; bases unmatched to any gene: 1. Germline V lookup: CDR1 SGHTA, CDR2 FQGNSA. As DNA, the CDR3 is TGTGCCAGCAGCTTAGGGGGACTAGCGGCCTACGAGCAGTACTTC. It encodes CASSLGGLAAYEQYF.

V usage is TRBV27 and J usage is TRBJ2-2; 13 nucleotides align to TRBD2. The CDR3 spans 16 residues. With 4 bases clipped from V and 7 bases from J, the junction kept 6 bases outside the gene matches. Per germline, CDR1 MNHEY and CDR2 SMNVEV (reference sequence). The CDR3 region has the DNA TGTGCCAGCAGTTCCTCACTAGCGGGGGGGAACGGGGAGCTGTTTTTT. The encoded protein is CASSSSLAGGNGELFF.

The chain links TRBV29-1 to TRBJ2-1; perhaps TRBD2 as D (7 bases). The CDR3 sequence is 17 residues long. Trimming took off 6 bases at V and 6 bases at J, with 27 bases between the two ends. Germline V CDR1 and CDR2: SQVTM, ANQGSEA. This chain's CDR3 is CSVSGEGGLGVRNEQFF. CDR3 nucleotides: TGCAGCGTCTCCGGAGAGGGGGGGCTCGGGGTCCGCAATGAGCAGTTCTTC.

The chain carries TRBV6-6 and TRBJ2-7, with 9 bases that match TRBD1. Trimming removed 5 bases from V and 4 bases from J; junction bases left unmatched: 6. Germline V gene sequence: CDR1 MNHNY, CDR2 SVGAGI (reference sequence). The CDR3 contains 14 residues. For the CDR3, the DNA is TGTGCCAGCAGTGGCGGACAGGGGAGGTACGAGCAGTACTTC. The encoded protein is CASSGGQGRYEQYF.

The table lists this clone with a few counts. The chain combines TRBV7-6 with TRBJ2-7, with D uncertain. Per the germline V gene, CDR1 is SGHVS and CDR2 is FNYEAQ. The V gene lost 10 bases and the J gene lost 0 bases, with 13 bases spanning the gap. This CDR3 is 13 amino acids long. The CDR3 loop is CATSSTRSYEQYF. For the CDR3, the DNA is TGTGCCACGTCTTCGACACGCTCCTACGAGCAGTACTTC.